A single T cell receptor beta chain is shown here with its context. Its cognate antigen is unknown. CDR3 length equals 18 residues. V trimming: 0 bases; J trimming: 2 bases; junction bases outside the gene matches: 8. Germline loops: CDR1 SEHNR, CDR2 FQNEAQ (reference sequence). The data originate from a study of T-cell memory formation after mild COVID-19. Study-level background: TCR clustering was largely donor specific. Study outcomes and limitations: The study found contracting CD4+ clones mainly in CM and EM and contracting CD8+ clones in EMRA. The appearance of some responding clones in pre-infection memory suggested that cross-reactive memory joined.

From 5'RACE with constant-segment primers came TCR alpha and TCR beta cDNA libraries that carried sample barcodes and UMIs. TCRdb re-analysed the 5' RACE reads in MiXCR, keeping a single row per CDR3 protein. The sample holds 110,000 to 150,000 distinct CDR3 sequences; almost 25% are singletons and the top ten take approximately 25%. The specimen sequenced was PBMCs or a T cell subset sorted from them (not recorded which). This chain uses TRBV7-9 with TRBJ2-3, with TRBD2 identical over 10 bases. The clonotype was recovered from an adult woman who had mild COVID-19 (a few samples of this study predate the infection). Cell type and time point are not known. CDR3 in amino acids: CASSLAPGLASNTDTQYF. The DNA for the CDR3 is TGTGCCAGCAGCTTAGCCCCGGGACTAGCGAGCAACACAGATACGCAGTATTTT.